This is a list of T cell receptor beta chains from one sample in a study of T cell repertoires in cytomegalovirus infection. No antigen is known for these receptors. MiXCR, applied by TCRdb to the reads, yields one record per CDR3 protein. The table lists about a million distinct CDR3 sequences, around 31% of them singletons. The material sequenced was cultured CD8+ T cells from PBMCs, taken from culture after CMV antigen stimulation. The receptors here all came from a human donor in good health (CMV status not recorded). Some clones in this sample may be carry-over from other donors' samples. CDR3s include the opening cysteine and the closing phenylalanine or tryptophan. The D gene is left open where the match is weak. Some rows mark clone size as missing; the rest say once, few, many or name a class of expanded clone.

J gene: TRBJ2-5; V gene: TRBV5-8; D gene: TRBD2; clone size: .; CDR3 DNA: TGTGCCAGCAGCTCGGGACTAGCGGCTCCAGAGACCCAGTACTTC; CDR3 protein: CASSSGLAAPETQYF
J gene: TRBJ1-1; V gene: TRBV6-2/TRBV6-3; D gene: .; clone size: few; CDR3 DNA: TGTGCCAGCAGTTCCGATTCCGGACGGAAGAACACTGAAGCTTTCTTT; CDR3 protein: CASSSDSGRKNTEAFF
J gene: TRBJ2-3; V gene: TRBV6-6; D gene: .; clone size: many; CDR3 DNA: TGTGCCAGCAGTTACGTCGGCTCCACAGATACGCAGTATTTT; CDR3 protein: CASSYVGSTDTQYF
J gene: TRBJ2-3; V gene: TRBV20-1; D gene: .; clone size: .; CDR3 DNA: TGCAGTGCTAGAGGCCCTCAACAGGGAACTAGCACAGATACGCAGTATTTT; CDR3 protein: CSARGPQQGTSTDTQYF
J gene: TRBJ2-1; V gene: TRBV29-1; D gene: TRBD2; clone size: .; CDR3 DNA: TGCAGCGTAGGGACTAGCGGGGGGTATGAGCAGTTCTTC; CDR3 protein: CSVGTSGGYEQFF
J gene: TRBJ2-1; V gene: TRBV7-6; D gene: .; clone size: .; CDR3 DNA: TGTGCTAGCAGCTCAGCAGATCCCTACCCGTACAATGAGCAGTTCTTC; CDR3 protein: CASSSADPYPYNEQFF
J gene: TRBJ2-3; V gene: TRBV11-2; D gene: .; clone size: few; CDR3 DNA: TGTGCCAGCAGCCCCGGCGGGTGGTCAGATACGCAGTATTTT; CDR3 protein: CASSPGGWSDTQYF
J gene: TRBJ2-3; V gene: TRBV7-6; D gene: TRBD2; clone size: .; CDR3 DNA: TGTGCCAGCAGCCTGAGGACTAGCGGGGGTTTCACTAGCACAGATACGCAGTATTTT; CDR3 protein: CASSLRTSGGFTSTDTQYF
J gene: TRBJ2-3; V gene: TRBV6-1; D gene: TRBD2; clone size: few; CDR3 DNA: TGTGCCAGCAGCCCTAGGAGTCTAGCGGGGGTCCTCACAGATACGCAGTATTTT; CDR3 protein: CASSPRSLAGVLTDTQYF
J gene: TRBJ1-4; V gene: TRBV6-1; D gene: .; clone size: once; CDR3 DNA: TGTGCCAGCAGTGAGGCCACCTGGGACTCTAATGAAAAACTGTTTTTT; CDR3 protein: CASSEATWDSNEKLFF
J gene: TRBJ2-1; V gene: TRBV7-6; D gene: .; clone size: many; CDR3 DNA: TGTGCCAGCAGCTTATCGGCCTCCTACAATGAGCAGTTCTTC; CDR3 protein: CASSLSASYNEQFF
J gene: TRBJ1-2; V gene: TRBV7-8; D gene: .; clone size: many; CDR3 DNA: TGTGCCAGCAGCTTAGCGCTAATCGGAAGCCTACTCTATGGCTACACCTTC; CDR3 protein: CASSLALIGSLLYGYTF
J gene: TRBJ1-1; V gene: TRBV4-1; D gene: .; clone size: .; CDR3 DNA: TGCGCCAGCGAACAATTTATGGGCACTGAAGCTTTCTTT; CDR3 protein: CASEQFMGTEAFF
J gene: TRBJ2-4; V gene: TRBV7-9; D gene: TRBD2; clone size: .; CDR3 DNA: TGTGCCAGCAGCACTCTGACTAGCGGGGGAACCCTAGCCAAAAACATTCAGTACTTC; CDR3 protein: CASSTLTSGGTLAKNIQYF
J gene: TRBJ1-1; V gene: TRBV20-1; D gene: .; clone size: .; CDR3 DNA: TGCAGTGCTGGCCGGTACGGGGTGAACACTGAAGCTTTCTTT; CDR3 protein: CSAGRYGVNTEAFF
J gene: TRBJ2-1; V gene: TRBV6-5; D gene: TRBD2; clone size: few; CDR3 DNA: TGTGCCAGCAGTTACGGGACTAGCGTCAATGAGCAGTTCTTC; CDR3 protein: CASSYGTSVNEQFF
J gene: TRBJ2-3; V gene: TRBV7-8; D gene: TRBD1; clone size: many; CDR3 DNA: TGTGCCAGCAGCTTAGGGTCAGGGGGCTGGGTAGATACGCAGTATTTT; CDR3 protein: CASSLGSGGWVDTQYF
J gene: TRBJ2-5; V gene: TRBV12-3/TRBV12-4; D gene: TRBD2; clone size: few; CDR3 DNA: TGTGCCAGCAGTTCCTCGGCTAGCGGGGGGGCGGAGACCCAGTACTTC; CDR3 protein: CASSSSASGGAETQYF
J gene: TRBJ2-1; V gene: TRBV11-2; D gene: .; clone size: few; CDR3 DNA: TGTGCCAGCAGCTTATTTTCTAGCGAAGGGGGCAATGAGCAGTTCTTC; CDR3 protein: CASSLFSSEGGNEQFF
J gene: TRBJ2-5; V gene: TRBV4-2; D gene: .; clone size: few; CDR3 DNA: TGTGCCAGCAGCCCGGACCTCCCGGGGGAGACCCAGTACTTC; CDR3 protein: CASSPDLPGETQYF
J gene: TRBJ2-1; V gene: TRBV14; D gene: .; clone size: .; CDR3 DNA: TGTGCCAGCAGCCAAACGAGCAATGAGCAGTTCTTC; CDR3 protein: CASSQTSNEQFF
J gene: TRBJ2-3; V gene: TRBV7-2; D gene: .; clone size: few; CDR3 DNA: TGTGCCAGCAACCCACAGGGCCCCACAGATACGCAGTATTTT; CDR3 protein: CASNPQGPTDTQYF
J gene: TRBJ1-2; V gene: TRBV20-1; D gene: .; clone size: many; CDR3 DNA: TGCAGTGCCCCGGGAACCTATGGCTACACCTTC; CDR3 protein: CSAPGTYGYTF
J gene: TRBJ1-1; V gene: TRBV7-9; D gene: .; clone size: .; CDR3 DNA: TGTGCCATTCTTGCGTACACTGAAGCTTTCTTT; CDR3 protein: CAILAYTEAFF
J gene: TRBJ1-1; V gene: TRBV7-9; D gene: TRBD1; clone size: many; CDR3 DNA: TGTGCCAGCAGCTTATTTCCCCCGACGGGACAGGGAGGTCACGACACTGAAGCTTTCTTT; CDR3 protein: CASSLFPPTGQGGHDTEAFF
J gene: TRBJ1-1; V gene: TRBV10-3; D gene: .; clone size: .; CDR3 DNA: TGTGCCATCAGTGAGGCAGGGGCGGACACTGAAGCTTTCTTT; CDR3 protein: CAISEAGADTEAFF
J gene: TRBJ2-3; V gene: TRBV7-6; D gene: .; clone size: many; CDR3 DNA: TGTGCCAGCAGCTTCCCCAGGCAACCCACAGATACGCAGTATTTT; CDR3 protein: CASSFPRQPTDTQYF
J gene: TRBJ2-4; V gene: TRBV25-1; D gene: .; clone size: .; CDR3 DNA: TGTGCCAGCAGTGAATGGAGGGGGCAAAGCATTCAGTACTTC; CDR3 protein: CASSEWRGQSIQYF
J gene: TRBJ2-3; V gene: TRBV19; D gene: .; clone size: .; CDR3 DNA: TGTGCCAGTAGTCCCGGGGGGCCGCTGGGTTCAGATACGCAGTATTTT; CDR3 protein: CASSPGGPLGSDTQYF
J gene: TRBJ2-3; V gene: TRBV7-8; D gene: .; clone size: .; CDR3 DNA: TGTGCCAGCAGCTTATTGGGCGGCTGGGGACCGGACACGCAGTATTTT; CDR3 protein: CASSLLGGWGPDTQYF
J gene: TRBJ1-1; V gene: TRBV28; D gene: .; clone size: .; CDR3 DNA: TGTGCCAGCAGCTTATTCGGGACTGAAGCTTTCTTT; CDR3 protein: CASSLFGTEAFF
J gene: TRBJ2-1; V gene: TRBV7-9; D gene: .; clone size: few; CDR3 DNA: TGTGCCAGCAGCTTCTCAAGCCTCGACAATGAGCAGTTCTTC; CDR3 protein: CASSFSSLDNEQFF
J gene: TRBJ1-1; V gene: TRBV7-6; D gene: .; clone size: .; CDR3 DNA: TGTGCCAGCAGCAAAACAACAGGGCAGGAAGCTTTCTTT; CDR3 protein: CASSKTTGQEAFF
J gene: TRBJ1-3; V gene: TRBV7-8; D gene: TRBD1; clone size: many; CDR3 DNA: TGTGCCAGCAGCTTATCAGGGGGAAGAAACACCATATATTTT; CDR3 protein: CASSLSGGRNTIYF
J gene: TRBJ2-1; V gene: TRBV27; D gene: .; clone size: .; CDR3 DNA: TGTGCCAGCAGTTTACGCGACCCTCCCTACAATGAGCAGTTCTTC; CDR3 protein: CASSLRDPPYNEQFF
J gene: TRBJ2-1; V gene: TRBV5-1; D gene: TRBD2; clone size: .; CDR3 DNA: TGCGCCAGCAGCCCCGGGACTAGCCTGAACTCCTACAATGAGCAGTTCTTC; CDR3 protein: CASSPGTSLNSYNEQFF
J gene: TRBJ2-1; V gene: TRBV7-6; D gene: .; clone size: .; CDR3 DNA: TGTGCCAGCAGCTTACAAAAGGCAGGATCAGAGAATGAGCAGTTCTTC; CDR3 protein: CASSLQKAGSENEQFF
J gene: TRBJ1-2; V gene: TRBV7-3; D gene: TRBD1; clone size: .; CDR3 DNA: TGTGCCAGCAGAGAAACAGGGGGCCCAAACTATGGCTACACCTTC; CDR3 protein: CASRETGGPNYGYTF
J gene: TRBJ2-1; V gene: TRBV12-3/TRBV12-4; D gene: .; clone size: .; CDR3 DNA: TGTGCCAGCACCCATCCCGCCGGTTACAATGAGCAGTTCTTC; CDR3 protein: CASTHPAGYNEQFF
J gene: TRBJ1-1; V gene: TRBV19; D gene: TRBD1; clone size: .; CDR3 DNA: TGTGCCAGTAGTCCCGACAGGGGGTTCACTGAAGCTTTCTTT; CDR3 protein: CASSPDRGFTEAFF
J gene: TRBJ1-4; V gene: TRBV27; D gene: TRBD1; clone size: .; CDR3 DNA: TGTGCCAGCAGCCTGGGACAGGGGGCATTTAAACTGTTTTTT; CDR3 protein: CASSLGQGAFKLFF
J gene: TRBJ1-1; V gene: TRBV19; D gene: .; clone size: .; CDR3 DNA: TGTGCCAGTACCTGGGGTAAGACTGAAGCTTTCTTT; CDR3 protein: CASTWGKTEAFF
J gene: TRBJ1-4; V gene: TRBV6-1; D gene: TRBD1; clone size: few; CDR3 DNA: TGTGCCAGCAACCTACAGGGGAGGCGTGAAAAACTGTTTTTT; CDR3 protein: CASNLQGRREKLFF
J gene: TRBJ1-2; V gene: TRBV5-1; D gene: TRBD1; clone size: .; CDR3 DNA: TGCGCCAGCAGCGGTCCCGGGACAGGAGACTATGGCTGCACCTTC; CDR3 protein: CASSGPGTGDYGCTF
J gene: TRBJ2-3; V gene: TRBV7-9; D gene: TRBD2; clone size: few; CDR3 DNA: TGTGCCAGCAGCCGAAGGACTAGCGGGGGGGATACGCAGTATTTT; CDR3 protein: CASSRRTSGGDTQYF
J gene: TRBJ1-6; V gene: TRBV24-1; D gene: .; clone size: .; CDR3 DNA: TGTGCCACCAGTGATAGCAGGGTTGATTCACCCCTCCACTTT; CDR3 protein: CATSDSRVDSPLHF
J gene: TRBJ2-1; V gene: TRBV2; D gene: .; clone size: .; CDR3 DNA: TGTGCCAGCAGCGACGGACGGCTTGACAATGAGCAGTTCTTC; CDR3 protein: CASSDGRLDNEQFF
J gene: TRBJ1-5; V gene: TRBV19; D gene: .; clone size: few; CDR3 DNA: TGTGCCAGTAGCATCCGTGGGTGGCAGCCCCAGCATTTT; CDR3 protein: CASSIRGWQPQHF
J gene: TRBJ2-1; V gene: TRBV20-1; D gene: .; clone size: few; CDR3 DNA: TGCAGTGCTAGACCCGACGCGAGCTCCTACAATGAGCAGTTCTTC; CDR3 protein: CSARPDASSYNEQFF
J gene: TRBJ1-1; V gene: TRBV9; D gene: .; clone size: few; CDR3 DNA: TGTGCCAGCAGCGTAGGGGGGGCGGGTAGGAAAGCTTTCTTT; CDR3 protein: CASSVGGAGRKAFF
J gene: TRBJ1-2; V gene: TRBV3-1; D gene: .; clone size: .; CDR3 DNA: TGTGCCAGCAGCCTTCAAGGGAGGAGTAACTATGGCTACACCTTC; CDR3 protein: CASSLQGRSNYGYTF
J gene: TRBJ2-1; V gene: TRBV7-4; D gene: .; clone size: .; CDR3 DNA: TGTGCCAGCAGCCCCCCCGAGGCTATCAATGAGCAGTTCTTC; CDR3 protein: CASSPPEAINEQFF